Listed below are T cell receptor beta chains from one sample, sequenced in a study of cytomegalovirus exposure and HLA in healthy donors. Only in-frame clones appear in the TCRdb table, and some are missing; sequencing was by immunoSEQ multiplex PCR. This sample has 150,000 to 200,000 clones, with 80% to 90% found just once. What was sequenced was PBMCs. These receptor sequences come from a woman under 30 in good health and CMV-seronegative. The CDR3 runs from the conserved cysteine through the conserved F or W. A D gene is named only where the DNA matches it firmly. A clone size is listed for some rows: how often the clone was seen (once, few, many), or a class if it is expanded.

TRBV5-1	.	TRBJ1-2	.	TGCGCCAGCAAGTGGGGAGGGTGGACCTATGGCTACACCTTC	CASKWGGWTYGYTF
TRBV7-6	.	TRBJ1-3	.	TGTGCCAGCAGCTTAGTCGAGGGATCTGGCGGAGGAAACACCATATATTTT	CASSLVEGSGGGNTIYF
TRBV18	.	TRBJ1-3	.	TGTGCCAGCGGCCGGGAACGGACCTCTGGAAACACCATATATTTT	CASGRERTSGNTIYF
TRBV28	.	TRBJ2-2	.	TGTGCCAGCAGCCACAGGGAGCTGACGCGCGCGAACACCGGGGAGCTGTTTTTT	CASSHRELTRANTGELFF
TRBV6-1	.	TRBJ1-1	.	TGTGCCAGCAGCCTCGGAGGGCGCATGGGGGAAGCTTTCTTT	CASSLGGRMGEAFF
TRBV28	.	TRBJ2-1	.	TGTGCCAGCAGTTTACCCGGACAGATCCTGCAGTTCTTC	CASSLPGQILQFF
TRBV2	.	TRBJ1-2	few	TGTGCCAGCAGTTTTGGGGGCCTACAGGGCCAGTCGAACTATGGCTACACCTTC	CASSFGGLQGQSNYGYTF
TRBV7-2	.	TRBJ2-7	few	TGTGCCAGCAGCTTAGCGGGGGGGATTGGACAGGGATTTTACGAGCAGTACTTC	CASSLAGGIGQGFYEQYF
TRBV18	TRBD1	TRBJ2-7	.	TGTGCCAGCTCACACACCCAACCAGGGACAGGGGCTTCCTACGAGCAGTACTTC	CASSHTQPGTGASYEQYF
TRBV5-4	.	TRBJ1-2	.	TGTGCCAGCAGCTTGGGTGAGGTAGCAGGGGCAAGCTATGGCTACACCTTC	CASSLGEVAGASYGYTF
TRBV25-1	TRBD1	TRBJ2-7	.	TGTGCCAGCAGTGAATGGGCGGACAGGGACTTCTACGAGCAGTACTTC	CASSEWADRDFYEQYF